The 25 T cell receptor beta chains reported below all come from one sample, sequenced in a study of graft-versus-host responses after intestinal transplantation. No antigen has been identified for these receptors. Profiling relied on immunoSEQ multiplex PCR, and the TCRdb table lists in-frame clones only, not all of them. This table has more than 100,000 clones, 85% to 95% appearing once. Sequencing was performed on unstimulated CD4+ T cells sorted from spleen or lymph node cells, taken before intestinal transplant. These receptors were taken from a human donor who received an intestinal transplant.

In nucleotides, the CDR3 is TGTGCCAGCAGTGAGCCCACCGGGATACTCTATGGCTACACCTTC. Its protein product is CASSEPTGILYGYTF. V usage is TRBV2 and J usage is TRBJ1-2; no clear D. The V end lost 3 bases, the J end lost 4 bases, and 15 bases lay between the germline ends. The CDR3 loop spans 15 amino acids. CDR1 is SNHLY and CDR2 is FYNNEI in the germline V gene.

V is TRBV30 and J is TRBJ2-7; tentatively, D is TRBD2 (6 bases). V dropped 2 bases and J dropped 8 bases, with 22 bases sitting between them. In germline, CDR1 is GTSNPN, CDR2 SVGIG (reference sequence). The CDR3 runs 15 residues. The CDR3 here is CAWSITNAGLGKQYF. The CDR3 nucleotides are TGTGCCTGGAGTATCACGAACGCGGGGCTCGGGAAGCAGTACTTC. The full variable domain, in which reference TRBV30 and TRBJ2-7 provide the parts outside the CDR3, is SQTIHQWPATLVQPVGSPLSLECTVEGTSNPNLYWYRQAAGRGLQLLFYSVGIGQISSEVPQNLSASRPQDRQFILSSKKLLLSDSGFYLCAWSITNAGLGKQYFGPGTRLTVT.

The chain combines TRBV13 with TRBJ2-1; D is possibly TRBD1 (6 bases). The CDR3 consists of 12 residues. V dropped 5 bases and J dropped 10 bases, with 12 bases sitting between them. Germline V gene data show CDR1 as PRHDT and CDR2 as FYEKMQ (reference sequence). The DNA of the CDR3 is TGTGCCAGCAGCAGACAGGCCAGGGAGCAGTTCTTC. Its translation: CASSRQAREQFF.

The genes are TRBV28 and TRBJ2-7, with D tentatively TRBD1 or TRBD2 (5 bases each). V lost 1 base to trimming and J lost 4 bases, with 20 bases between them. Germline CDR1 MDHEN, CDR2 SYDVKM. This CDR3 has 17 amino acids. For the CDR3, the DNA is TGTGCCAGCAGTTTATCCCCCGGGGCAGGCGGGTTTTACGAGCAGTACTTC. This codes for CASSLSPGAGGFYEQYF.

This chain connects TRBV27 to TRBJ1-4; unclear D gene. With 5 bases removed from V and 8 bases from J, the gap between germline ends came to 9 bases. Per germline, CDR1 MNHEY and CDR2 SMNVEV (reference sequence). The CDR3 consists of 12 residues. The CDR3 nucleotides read TGTGCCAGCAGTCTTATAGGGGAAAAACTGTTTTTT. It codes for CASSLIGEKLFF.

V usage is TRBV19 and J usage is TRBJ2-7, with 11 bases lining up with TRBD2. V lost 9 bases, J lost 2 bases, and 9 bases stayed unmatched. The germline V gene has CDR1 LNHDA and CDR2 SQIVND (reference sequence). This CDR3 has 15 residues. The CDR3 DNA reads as TGTGCCAGCAGAGTAGCGGGAGGGGTCGCCTACGAGCAGTACTTC. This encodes CASRVAGGVAYEQYF.

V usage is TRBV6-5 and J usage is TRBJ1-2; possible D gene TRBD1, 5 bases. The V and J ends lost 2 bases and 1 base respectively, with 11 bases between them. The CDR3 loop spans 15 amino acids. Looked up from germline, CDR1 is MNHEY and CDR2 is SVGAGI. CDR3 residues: CASSYGGTDNYGYTF. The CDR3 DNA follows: TGTGCCAGCAGTTACGGGGGGACTGATAACTATGGCTACACCTTC.

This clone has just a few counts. CDR3 sequence: CASSSTGQSSYEQYF. Here the CDR3 DNA reads TGTGCCAGTAGTTCGACAGGGCAAAGCTCCTACGAGCAGTACTTC. The chain employs TRBV19 and TRBJ2-7; 7 bases line up with TRBD1. The CDR3 is made up of 15 amino acids. CDR1 LNHDA and CDR2 SQIVND come from the germline V gene (reference sequence). V lost 5 bases and J lost 0; bases outside the gene matches: 7. The full variable domain, with the rest looked up from reference TRBV19 and TRBJ2-7, is DGGITQSPKYLFRKEGQNVTLSCEQNLNHDAMYWYRQDPGQGLRLIYYSQIVNDFQKGDIAEGYSVSREKKESFPLTVTSAQKNPTAFYLCASSSTGQSSYEQYFGPGTRLTVT.

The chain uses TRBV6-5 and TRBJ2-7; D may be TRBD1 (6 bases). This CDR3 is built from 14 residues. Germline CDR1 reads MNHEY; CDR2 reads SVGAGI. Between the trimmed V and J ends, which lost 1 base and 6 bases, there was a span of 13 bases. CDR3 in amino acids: CASSYLTGSPEQYF. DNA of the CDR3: TGTGCCAGCAGTTACTTAACAGGGTCGCCCGAGCAGTACTTC.

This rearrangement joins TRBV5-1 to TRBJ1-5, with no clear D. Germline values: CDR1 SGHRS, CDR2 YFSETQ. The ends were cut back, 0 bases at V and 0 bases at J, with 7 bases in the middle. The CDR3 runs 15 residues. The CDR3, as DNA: TGCGCCAGCAGCTTGGGGCAGACTAGCAATCAGCCCCAGCATTTT. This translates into CASSLGQTSNQPQHF.

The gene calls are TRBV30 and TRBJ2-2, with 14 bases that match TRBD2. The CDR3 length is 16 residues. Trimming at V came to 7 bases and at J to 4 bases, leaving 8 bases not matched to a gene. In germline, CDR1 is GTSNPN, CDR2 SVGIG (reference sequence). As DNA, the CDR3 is TGTGCCTCCGAGGGACTAGCGGGAGAGGGCACCGGGGAGCTGTTTTTT. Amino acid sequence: CASEGLAGEGTGELFF.

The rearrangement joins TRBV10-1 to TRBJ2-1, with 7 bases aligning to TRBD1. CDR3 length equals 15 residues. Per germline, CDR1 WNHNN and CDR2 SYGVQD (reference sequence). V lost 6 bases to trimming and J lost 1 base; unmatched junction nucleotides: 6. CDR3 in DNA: TGCGCCAGCAGCCAACCGGGACAGTCCTACAATGAGCAGTTCTTC. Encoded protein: CASSQPGQSYNEQFF.

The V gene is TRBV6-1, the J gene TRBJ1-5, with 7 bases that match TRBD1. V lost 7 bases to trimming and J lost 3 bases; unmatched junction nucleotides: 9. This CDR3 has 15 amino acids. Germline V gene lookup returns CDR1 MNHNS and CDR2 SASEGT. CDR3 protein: CASNPAGTVNQPQHF. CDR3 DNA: TGTGCCAGCAACCCGGCCGGGACAGTCAATCAGCCCCAGCATTTT.

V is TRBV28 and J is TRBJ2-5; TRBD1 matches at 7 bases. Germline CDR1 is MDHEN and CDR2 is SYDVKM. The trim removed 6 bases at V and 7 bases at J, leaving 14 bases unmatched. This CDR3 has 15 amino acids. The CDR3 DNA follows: TGTGCCAGCAGAAAGGGACAGAACCCTCGGGGGACCCAGTACTTC. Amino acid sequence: CASRKGQNPRGTQYF.

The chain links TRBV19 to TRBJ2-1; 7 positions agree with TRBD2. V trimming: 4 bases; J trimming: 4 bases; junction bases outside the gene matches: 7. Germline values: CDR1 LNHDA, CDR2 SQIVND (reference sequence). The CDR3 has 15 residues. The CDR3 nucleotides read TGTGCCAGTAGTACCGGACTAGGGGCTTACAATGAGCAGTTCTTC. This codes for CASSTGLGAYNEQFF.

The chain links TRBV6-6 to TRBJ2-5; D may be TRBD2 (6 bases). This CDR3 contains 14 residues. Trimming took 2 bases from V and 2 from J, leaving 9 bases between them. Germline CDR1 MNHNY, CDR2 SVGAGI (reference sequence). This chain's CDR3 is CASSYRLGQETQYF. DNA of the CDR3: TGTGCCAGCAGTTACAGACTAGGGCAAGAGACCCAGTACTTC.

CDR3 bases: TGTGCCTGGAAGACAGGGCACCCGCTTCGTTATGGCTACACCTTC. This encodes CAWKTGHPLRYGYTF. This rearrangement joins TRBV30 to TRBJ1-2; 7 nucleotides agree with TRBD1. J was trimmed by 5 bases and V by 4 bases; bases with no gene match: 13. CDR1 is GTSNPN, CDR2 SVGIG, per germline (reference sequence). This CDR3 has 15 residues.

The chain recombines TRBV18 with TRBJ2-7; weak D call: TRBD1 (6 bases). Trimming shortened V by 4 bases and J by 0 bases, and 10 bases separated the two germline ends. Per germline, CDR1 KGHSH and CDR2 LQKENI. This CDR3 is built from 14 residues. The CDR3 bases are TGTGCCAGCTCACAAGAACAGGGCTCCTACGAGCAGTACTTC. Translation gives CASSQEQGSYEQYF. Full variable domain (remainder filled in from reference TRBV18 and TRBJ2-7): NAGVMQNPRHLVRRRGQEARLRCSPMKGHSHVYWYRQLPEEGLKFMVYLQKENIIDESGMPKERFSAEFPKEGPSILRIQQVVRGDSAAYFCASSQEQGSYEQYFGPGTRLTVT.

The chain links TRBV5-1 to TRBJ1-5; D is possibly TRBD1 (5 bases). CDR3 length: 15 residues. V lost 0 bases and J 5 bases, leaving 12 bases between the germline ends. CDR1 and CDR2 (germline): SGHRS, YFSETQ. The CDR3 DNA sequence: TGCGCCAGCAGCTTGGATGCTGGGACCTATCAGCCCCAGCATTTT. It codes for CASSLDAGTYQPQHF.

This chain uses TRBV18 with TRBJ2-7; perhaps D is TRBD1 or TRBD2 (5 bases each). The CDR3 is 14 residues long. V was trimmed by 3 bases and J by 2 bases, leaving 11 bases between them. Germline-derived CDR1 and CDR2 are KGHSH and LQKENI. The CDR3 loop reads CASSPLRDPYEQYF. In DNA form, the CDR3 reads TGTGCCAGCTCACCCCTCCGGGACCCCTACGAGCAGTACTTC.

The CDR3 DNA follows: TGTGCCAGCAGTGATCCCGGGGAAGCTTTCTTT. Its protein is CASSDPGEAFF. V usage is TRBV2 and J usage is TRBJ1-1; no reliable D call. Germline CDR1 and CDR2: SNHLY and FYNNEI. The CDR3 is 11 amino acids. The ends were cut back, 3 bases at V and 8 bases at J, with 7 bases in the middle.

The CDR3 DNA sequence: TGTGCCAGCAGCTTAGCAGCGGATAGGGGGACTGAAGCTTTCTTT. Its protein product is CASSLAADRGTEAFF. The V and J genes are TRBV7-9 and TRBJ1-1; TRBD1 might be the D (6 bases). Germline CDR1 reads SEHNR; CDR2 reads FQNEAQ (reference sequence). V was cut by 0 bases and J by 5 bases, with 13 bases left in between. CDR3 length: 15 residues.

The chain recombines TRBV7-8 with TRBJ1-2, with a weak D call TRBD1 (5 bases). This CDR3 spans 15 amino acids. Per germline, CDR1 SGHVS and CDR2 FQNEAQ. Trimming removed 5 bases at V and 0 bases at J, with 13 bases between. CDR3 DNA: TGTGCCAGCAGCCGACCCGACAGCGCTAACTATGGCTACACCTTC. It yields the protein CASSRPDSANYGYTF.

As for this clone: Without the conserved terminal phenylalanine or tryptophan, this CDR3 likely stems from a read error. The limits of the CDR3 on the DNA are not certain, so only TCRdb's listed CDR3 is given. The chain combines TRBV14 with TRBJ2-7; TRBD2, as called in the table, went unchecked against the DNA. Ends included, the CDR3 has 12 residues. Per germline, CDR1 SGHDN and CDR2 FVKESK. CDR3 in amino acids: CASSGSGPTLSL.

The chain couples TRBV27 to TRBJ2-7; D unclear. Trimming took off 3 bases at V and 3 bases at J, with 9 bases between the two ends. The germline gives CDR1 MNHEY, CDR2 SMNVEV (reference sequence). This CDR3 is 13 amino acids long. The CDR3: CASSFRAHYEQYF. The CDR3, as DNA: TGTGCCAGCAGTTTTCGGGCTCACTACGAGCAGTACTTC.